The sequence of this TCR beta chain was determined in a study of shared clonotypes between healthy human individuals. Repertoires were generated with immunoSEQ multiplex PCR, while TCRdb's copy carries only in-frame clones and drops some. The profile shows about 2,500,000 clones, more than 90% of them singletons. Naive CD4+ cells were CD45RA-selected; the remaining cells were memory. V was pared by 0 bases and J by 5 bases, with 14 bases between. CDR1 is SGDLS and CDR2 is YYNGEE in the germline V gene. This CDR3 contains 16 residues. Sequencing was performed on naive CD4+ T cells sorted from blood. This sample's subset: CD45RA+ positively selected. The chain couples TRBV9 to TRBJ2-2, with D perhaps given as TRBD1 or TRBD2 (5 bases each). The source of this sequence is a man between 18 and 35 years old in good health. CDR3 in amino acids: CASSVGMGELTGELFF. The CDR3 bases are TGTGCCAGCAGCGTAGGGATGGGGGAGCTAACCGGGGAGCTGTTTTTT.